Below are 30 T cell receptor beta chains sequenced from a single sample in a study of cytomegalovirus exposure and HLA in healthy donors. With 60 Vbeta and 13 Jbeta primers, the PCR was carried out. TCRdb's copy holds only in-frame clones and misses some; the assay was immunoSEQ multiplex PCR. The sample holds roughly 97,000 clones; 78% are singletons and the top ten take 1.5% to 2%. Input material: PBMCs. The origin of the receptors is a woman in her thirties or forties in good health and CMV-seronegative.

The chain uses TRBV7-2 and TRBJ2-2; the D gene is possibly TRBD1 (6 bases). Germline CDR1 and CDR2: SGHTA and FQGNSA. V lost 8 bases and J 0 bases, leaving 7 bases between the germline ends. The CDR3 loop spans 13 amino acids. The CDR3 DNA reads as TGTGCCAGCTGGGGGCCGAACACCGGGGAGCTGTTTTTT. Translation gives CASWGPNTGELFF. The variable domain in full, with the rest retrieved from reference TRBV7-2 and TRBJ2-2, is GAGVSQSPSNKVTEKGKDVELRCDPISGHTALYWYRQSLGQGLEFLIYFQGNSAPDKSGLPSDRFSAERTGGSVSTLTIQRTQQEDSAVYLCASWGPNTGELFFGEGSRLTVL.

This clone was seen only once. The CDR3 region is CASSPRQGGYGYTF. CDR3 coding DNA: TGTGCCAGCAGTCCCCGACAGGGGGGCTATGGCTACACCTTC. The genes are TRBV27 and TRBJ1-2; TRBD1 aligns across 9 bases. Trimming at V came to 5 bases and at J to 4 bases, leaving 5 bases not matched to a gene. The germline V gene encodes CDR1 MNHEY and CDR2 SMNVEV (reference sequence). The CDR3 has 14 amino acids.

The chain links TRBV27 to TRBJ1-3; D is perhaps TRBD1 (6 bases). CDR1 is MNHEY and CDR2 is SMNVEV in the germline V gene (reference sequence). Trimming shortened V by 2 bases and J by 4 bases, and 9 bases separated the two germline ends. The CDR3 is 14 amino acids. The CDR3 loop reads CASSLRGGGNTIYF. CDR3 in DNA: TGTGCCAGCAGTTTAAGGGGGGGCGGAAACACCATATATTTT.

The CDR3 bases are TGTGCCAGCAGTTCGGACAGTCATGAAAAACTGTTTTTT. Its translation: CASSSDSHEKLFF. The chain joins TRBV6-6 to TRBJ1-4; a possible D gene is TRBD1 (6 bases). Between the trimmed V and J ends, which lost 4 bases and 6 bases, there was a span of 9 bases. The CDR3 runs 13 residues. CDR1 and CDR2 from the germline V gene are MNHNY and SVGAGI (reference sequence).

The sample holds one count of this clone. CDR3 nucleotides: TGTGCCAGCAAGACAGGGGAAGCCGGGGAGCTGTTTTTT. It translates to CASKTGEAGELFF. This chain connects TRBV27 to TRBJ2-2; 8 nucleotides agree with TRBD1. The germline V gene has CDR1 MNHEY and CDR2 SMNVEV (reference sequence). The CDR3 runs to 13 residues. J was trimmed by 6 bases and V by 7 bases; bases with no gene match: 4.

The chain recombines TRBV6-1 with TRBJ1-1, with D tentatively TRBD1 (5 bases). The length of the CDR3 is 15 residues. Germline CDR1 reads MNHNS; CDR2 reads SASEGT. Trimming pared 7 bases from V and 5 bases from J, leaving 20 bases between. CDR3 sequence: CASNRDSRRVTEAFF. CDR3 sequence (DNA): TGTGCCAGCAACCGGGACTCCAGAAGGGTAACTGAAGCTTTCTTT.

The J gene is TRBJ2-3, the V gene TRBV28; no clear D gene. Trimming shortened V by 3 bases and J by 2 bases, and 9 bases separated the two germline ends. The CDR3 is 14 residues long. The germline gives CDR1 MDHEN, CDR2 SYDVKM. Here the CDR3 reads CASSLGDNTDTQYF. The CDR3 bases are TGTGCCAGCAGTTTGGGTGACAACACAGATACGCAGTATTTT. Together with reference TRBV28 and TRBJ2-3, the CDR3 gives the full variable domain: DVKVTQSSRYLVKRTGEKVFLECVQDMDHENMFWYRQDPGLGLRLIYFSYDVKMKEKGDIPEGYSVSREKKERFSLILESASTNQTSMYLCASSLGDNTDTQYFGPGTRLTVL.

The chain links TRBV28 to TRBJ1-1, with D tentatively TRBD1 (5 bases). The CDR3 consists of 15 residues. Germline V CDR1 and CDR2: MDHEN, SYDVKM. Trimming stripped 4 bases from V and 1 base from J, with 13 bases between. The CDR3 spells CASSSMDTTNTEAFF. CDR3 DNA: TGTGCCAGCAGTTCTATGGACACTACGAACACTGAAGCTTTCTTT.

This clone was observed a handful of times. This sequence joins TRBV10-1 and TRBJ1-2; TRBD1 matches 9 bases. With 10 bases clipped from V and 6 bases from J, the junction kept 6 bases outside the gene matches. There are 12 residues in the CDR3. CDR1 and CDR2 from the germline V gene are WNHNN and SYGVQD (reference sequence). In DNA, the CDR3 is TGCGCCATTTTGACAGGGGGAAATGGCTACACCTTC. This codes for CAILTGGNGYTF.

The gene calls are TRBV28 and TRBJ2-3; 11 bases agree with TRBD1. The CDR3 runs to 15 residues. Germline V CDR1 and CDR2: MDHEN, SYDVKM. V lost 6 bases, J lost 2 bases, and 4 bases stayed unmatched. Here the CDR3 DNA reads TGTGCCAGCAGACGGGACAGGGGGTCCACAGATACGCAGTATTTT. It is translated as CASRRDRGSTDTQYF.

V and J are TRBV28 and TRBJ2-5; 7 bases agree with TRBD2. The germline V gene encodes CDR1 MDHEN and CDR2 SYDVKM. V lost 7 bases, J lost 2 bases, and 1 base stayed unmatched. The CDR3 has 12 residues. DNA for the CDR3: TGTGCCAGCACTAGCGGACAAGAGACCCAGTACTTC. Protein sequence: CASTSGQETQYF.

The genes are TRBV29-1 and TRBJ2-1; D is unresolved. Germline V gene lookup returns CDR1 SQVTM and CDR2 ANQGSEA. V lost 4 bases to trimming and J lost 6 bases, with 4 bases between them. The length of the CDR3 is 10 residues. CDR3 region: CSVGSNEQFF. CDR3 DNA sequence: TGCAGCGTTGGCAGCAATGAGCAGTTCTTC.

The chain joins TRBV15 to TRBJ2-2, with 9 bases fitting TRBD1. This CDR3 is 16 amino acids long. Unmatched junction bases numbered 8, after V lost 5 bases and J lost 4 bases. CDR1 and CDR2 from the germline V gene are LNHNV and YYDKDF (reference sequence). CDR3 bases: TGTGCCACCAGCGGACCGGGACAGGGACCCACCGGGGAGCTGTTTTTT. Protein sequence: CATSGPGQGPTGELFF.

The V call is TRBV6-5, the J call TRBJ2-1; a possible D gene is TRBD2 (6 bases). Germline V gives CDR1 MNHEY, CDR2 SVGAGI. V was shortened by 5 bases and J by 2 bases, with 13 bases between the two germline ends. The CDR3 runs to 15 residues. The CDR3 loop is CASSPYGSPYNEQFF. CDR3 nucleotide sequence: TGTGCCAGCAGTCCCTACGGGAGCCCCTACAATGAGCAGTTCTTC.

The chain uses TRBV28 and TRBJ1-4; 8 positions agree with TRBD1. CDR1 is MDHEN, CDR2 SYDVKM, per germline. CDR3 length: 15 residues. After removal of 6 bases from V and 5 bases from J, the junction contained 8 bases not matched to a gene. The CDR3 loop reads CASSRPDRGNEKLFF. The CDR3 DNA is TGTGCCAGCAGCCGACCCGACAGGGGAAATGAAAAACTGTTTTTT.

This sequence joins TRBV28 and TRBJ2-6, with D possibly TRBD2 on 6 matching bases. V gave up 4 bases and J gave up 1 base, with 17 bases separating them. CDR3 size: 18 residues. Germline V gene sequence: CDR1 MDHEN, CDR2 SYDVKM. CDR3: CASSSGGVNLSGANVLTF. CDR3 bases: TGTGCCAGCAGTTCCGGGGGAGTTAACTTATCTGGGGCCAACGTCCTGACTTTC.

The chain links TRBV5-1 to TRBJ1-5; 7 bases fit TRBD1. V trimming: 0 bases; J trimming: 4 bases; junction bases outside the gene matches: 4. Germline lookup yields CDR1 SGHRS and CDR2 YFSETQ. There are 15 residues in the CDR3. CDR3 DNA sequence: TGCGCCAGCAGCTTGGCGGGACAGACTAATCAGCCCCAGCATTTT. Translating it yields CASSLAGQTNQPQHF.

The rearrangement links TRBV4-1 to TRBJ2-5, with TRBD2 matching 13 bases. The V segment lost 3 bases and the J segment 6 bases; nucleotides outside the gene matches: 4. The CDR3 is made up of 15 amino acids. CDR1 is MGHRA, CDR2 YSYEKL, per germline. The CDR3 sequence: CASSQGLAGSKTQYF. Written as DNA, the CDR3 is TGCGCCAGCAGCCAGGGACTAGCGGGATCGAAGACCCAGTACTTC.

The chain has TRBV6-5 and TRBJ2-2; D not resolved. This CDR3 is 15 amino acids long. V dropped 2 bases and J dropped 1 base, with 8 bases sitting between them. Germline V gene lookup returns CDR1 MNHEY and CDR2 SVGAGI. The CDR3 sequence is CASSYEHLNTGELFF. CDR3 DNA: TGTGCCAGCAGTTACGAGCACTTGAACACCGGGGAGCTGTTTTTT.

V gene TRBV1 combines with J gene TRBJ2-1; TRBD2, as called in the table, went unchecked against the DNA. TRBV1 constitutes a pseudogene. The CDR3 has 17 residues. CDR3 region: CTSSEHRAASGYNEQFF. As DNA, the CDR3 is TGCACCAGCAGCGAACACAGGGCGGCTAGCGGATACAATGAGCAGTTCTTC.

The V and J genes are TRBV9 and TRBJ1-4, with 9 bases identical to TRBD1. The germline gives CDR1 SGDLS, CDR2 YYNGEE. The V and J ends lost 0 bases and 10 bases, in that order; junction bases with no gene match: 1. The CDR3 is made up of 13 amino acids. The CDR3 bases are TGTGCCAGCAGCGTAGGACAGGGGGGAAAACTGTTTTTT. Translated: CASSVGQGGKLFF.

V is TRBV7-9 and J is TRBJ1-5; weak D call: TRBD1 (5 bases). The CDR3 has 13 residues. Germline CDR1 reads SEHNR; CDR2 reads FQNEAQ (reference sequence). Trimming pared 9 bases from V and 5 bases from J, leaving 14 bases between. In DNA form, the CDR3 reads TGTGCCAGTCGAGCGGGGGGGGATCAGCCCCAGCATTTT. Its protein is CASRAGGDQPQHF.

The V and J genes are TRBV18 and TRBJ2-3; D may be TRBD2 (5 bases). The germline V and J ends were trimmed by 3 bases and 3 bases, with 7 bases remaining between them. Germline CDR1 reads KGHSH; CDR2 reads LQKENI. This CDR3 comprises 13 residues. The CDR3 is CASSPRLTDTQYF. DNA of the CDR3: TGTGCCAGCTCACCCAGACTAACAGATACGCAGTATTTT.

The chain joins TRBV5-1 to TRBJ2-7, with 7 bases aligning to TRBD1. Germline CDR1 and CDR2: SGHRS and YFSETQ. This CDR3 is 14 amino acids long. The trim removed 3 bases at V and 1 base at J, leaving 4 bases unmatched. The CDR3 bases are TGCGCCAGCAGCTCAGAGGGACAGTCCTACGAGCAGTACTTC. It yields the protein CASSSEGQSYEQYF. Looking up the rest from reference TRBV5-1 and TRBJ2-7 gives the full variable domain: KAGVTQTPRYLIKTRGQQVTLSCSPISGHRSVSWYQQTPGQGLQFLFEYFSETQRNKGNFPGRFSGRQFSNSRSEMNVSTLELGDSALYLCASSSEGQSYEQYFGPGTRLTVT.

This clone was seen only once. The CDR3 is CASSGQGRSGNTIYF. Written as DNA, the CDR3 is TGTGCCAGCAGCGGACAGGGGCGTTCTGGAAACACCATATATTTT. The chain is built from TRBV2 and TRBJ1-3, with 9 bases that match TRBD1. The junction had 4 bases not matched to a gene; V was cut back by 6 bases and J by 1 base. The CDR3 has 15 amino acids. Germline values: CDR1 SNHLY, CDR2 FYNNEI. Using reference TRBV2 and TRBJ1-3 for the parts outside the CDR3, the full variable domain is EPEVTQTPSHQVTQMGQEVILRCVPISNHLYFYWYRQILGQKVEFLVSFYNNEISEKSEIFDDQFSVERPDGSNFTLKIRSTKLEDSAMYFCASSGQGRSGNTIYFGEGSWLTVV.

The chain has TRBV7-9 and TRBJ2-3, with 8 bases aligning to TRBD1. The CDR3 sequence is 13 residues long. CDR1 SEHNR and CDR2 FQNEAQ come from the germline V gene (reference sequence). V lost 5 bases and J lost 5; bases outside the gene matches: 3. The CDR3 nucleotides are TGTGCCAGCAGCGGACAGGGTTTAGATACGCAGTATTTT. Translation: CASSGQGLDTQYF.

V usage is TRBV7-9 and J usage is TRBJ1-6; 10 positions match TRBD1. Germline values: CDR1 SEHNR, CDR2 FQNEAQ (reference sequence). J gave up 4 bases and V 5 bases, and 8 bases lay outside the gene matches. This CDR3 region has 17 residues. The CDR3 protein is CASSVTGGSSYNSPLHF. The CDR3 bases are TGTGCCAGCAGCGTGACAGGGGGCTCCTCTTATAATTCACCCCTCCACTTT.

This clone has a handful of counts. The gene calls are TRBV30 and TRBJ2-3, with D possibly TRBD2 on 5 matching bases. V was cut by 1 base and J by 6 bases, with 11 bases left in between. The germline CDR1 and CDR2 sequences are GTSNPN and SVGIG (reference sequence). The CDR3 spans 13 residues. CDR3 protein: CAWSGESEDTQYF. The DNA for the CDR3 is TGTGCCTGGAGTGGGGAGAGTGAGGATACGCAGTATTTT.

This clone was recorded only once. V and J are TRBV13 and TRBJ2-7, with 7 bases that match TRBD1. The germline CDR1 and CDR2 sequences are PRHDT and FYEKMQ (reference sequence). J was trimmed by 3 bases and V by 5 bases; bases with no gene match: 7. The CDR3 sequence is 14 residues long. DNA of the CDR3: TGTGCCAGCAGCCGCAAGTGGGACAGCTACGAGCAGTACTTC. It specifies CASSRKWDSYEQYF.

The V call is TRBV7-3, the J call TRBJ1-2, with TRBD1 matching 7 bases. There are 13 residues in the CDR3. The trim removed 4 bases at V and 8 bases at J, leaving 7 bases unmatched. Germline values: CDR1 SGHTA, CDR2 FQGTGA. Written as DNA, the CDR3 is TGTGCCAGCAGCTGGACAGGAGGGGAAGGCTACACCTTC. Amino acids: CASSWTGGEGYTF.